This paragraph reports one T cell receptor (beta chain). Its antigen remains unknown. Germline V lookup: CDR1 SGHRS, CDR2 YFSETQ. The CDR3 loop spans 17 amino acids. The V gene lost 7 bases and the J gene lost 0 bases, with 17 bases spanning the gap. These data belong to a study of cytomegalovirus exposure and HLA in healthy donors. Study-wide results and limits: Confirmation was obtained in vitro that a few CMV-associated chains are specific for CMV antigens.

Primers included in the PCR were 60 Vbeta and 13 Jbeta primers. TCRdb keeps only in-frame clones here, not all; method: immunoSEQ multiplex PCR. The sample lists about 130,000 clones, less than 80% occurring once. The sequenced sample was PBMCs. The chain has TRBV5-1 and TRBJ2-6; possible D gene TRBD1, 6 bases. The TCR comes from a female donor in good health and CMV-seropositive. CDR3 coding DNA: TGCGCCAGCGGGGCTACGGGACAAGCCTCTGGGGCCAACGTCCTGACTTTC. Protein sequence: CASGATGQASGANVLTF. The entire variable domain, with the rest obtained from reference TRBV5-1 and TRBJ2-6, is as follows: KAGVTQTPRYLIKTRGQQVTLSCSPISGHRSVSWYQQTPGQGLQFLFEYFSETQRNKGNFPGRFSGRQFSNSRSEMNVSTLELGDSALYLCASGATGQASGANVLTFGAGSRLTVL.